This record looks at one T cell receptor beta chain sequence and its context. The data derive from a study of blood T cell repertoires in COVID-19. The assay was immunoSEQ multiplex PCR, and TCRdb's table has in-frame clones only and misses some. The data hold some 370,000 clones, with approximately 87% observed a single time. Germline V gene sequence: CDR1 SEHNR, CDR2 FQNEAQ (reference sequence). Deletions cut 5 bases from V and 0 bases from J, with 11 bases between. This CDR3 region has 16 residues. The source of this sequence is a woman aged 25 to 39 with COVID-19, enrolled during active disease. This chain uses TRBV7-9 with TRBJ2-6; TRBD1 might be the D (5 bases). Sequenced input: peripheral blood. CDR3 nucleotides: TGTGCCAGCAGCCGACCGGACACCTCTGGGGCCAACGTCCTGACTTTC. Translating gives CASSRPDTSGANVLTF.